Listed below are T cell receptor beta chains from one sample, sequenced in a study of identical twins. MiXCR, run by TCRdb on the 5' RACE reads, gives a single entry per CDR3 protein. Among some 1,700,000 distinct CDR3 sequences listed, roughly 35% were seen once. Sequenced sample: cord blood. Receptors originate from a newborn girl in good health. CDR3s include the opening cysteine and the closing phenylalanine or tryptophan. A D gene is named only where the DNA matches it firmly. The size entry is marked missing in some rows and otherwise reads once, few, many or a size class.

clone_size,d_call,v_call,j_call,cdr3_nt,cdr3_aa
-,TRBD2,TRBV28,TRBJ2-1,TGTGCCAGCAGACGGACTAGCGGGAGGGCACATGAGCAGTTCTTC,CASRRTSGRAHEQFF
-,TRBD1,TRBV5-4,TRBJ1-1,TGTGCCAGCAGCGTTGGACAGGGGAATGTCCGTCCTGAAGCTTTCTTT,CASSVGQGNVRPEAFF
-,-,TRBV20-1,TRBJ2-2,TGCAGTGCATGCGGAGACTCGAACACCGGGGAGCTGTTTTTT,CSACGDSNTGELFF
few,TRBD2,TRBV13,TRBJ2-1,TGTGCCAGCAGCCGCTCAGGATCGACTAGCCCCCACAATGAGCAGTTCTTC,CASSRSGSTSPHNEQFF
-,TRBD2,TRBV5-1,TRBJ2-3,TGCGCCAGCAGCTCGGGACTAGCGGGCATAACTGGCACAGATACGCAGTATTTT,CASSSGLAGITGTDTQYF
-,-,TRBV24-1,TRBJ2-7,TGTGCCACCAGTGCCTGGGACGCCCCCTACGAGCAGTACTTC,CATSAWDAPYEQYF
-,TRBD2,TRBV13,TRBJ2-1,TGTGCCAGCAGCAACCGGGGGGCTAGCGGGGTTCGGGTAGATGAGCAGTTCTTC,CASSNRGASGVRVDEQFF
few,-,TRBV12-3/TRBV12-4,TRBJ2-1,TGTGCCAGCAGTTTTCCACAGACTAGCTCCTACAATGAGCAGTTCTTC,CASSFPQTSSYNEQFF
few,TRBD1,TRBV7-2,TRBJ1-5,TGTGCCAGCAGCTTATTCGGGACAGCTTATCAGCCCCAGCATTTT,CASSLFGTAYQPQHF
few,-,TRBV6-1,TRBJ2-2,TGTGCCAGCGGGGCGAACACCGGGGAGCTGTTTTTT,CASGANTGELFF
-,TRBD1,TRBV27,TRBJ2-4,TGTGCCAGCAGGGGACAGGGGACAAACATTCAGTACTTC,CASRGQGTNIQYF
few,-,TRBV7-9,TRBJ2-7,TGTGCCAGCAGTAGATCAGGGTATCCCTACGAGCAGTACTTC,CASSRSGYPYEQYF
few,TRBD2,TRBV24-1,TRBJ2-1,TGTGCCACCAGTGACCCGGGACTAGGGTCCAATGAGCAGTTCTTC,CATSDPGLGSNEQFF
-,-,TRBV2,TRBJ2-2,TGTGCCAGCAGTCCGAAGCTGGTCGGGGAGCTGTTTTTT,CASSPKLVGELFF
few,TRBD1,TRBV20-1,TRBJ2-5,TGCAGTGCTAGAGATCCGGGACAGGAAGAGACCCAGTACTTC,CSARDPGQEETQYF
-,-,TRBV10-3,TRBJ2-2,TGTGCCATCACCAGTGGGGTTGGGAACACCGGGGAGCTGTTTTTT,CAITSGVGNTGELFF
-,TRBD1,TRBV7-2,TRBJ1-2,TGTGCCGGGGCCGGCGGGGGACAGGCCACTAACTATGGCTACACCTTC,CAGAGGGQATNYGYTF
-,-,TRBV29-1,TRBJ2-1,TGCAGCGTTGTGAAGGAGACCCAGTTCTTC,CSVVKETQFF
few,-,TRBV20-1,TRBJ1-2,TGCAGTGCTAGAGATCGTGGGGAAATGGGCTACACCTTC,CSARDRGEMGYTF
few,TRBD2,TRBV20-1,TRBJ2-1,TGCAGTGCTAGAGAATGGCCTAGCGGGGAATACAATGAGCAGTTCTTC,CSAREWPSGEYNEQFF
-,-,TRBV6-1,TRBJ2-1,TGTGCCAGCAGTGAAGTCGTCGACCCCACCTGGAATGAGCAGTTCTTC,CASSEVVDPTWNEQFF
-,TRBD2,TRBV4-1,TRBJ2-5,TGCGCCAGCAGCCTTTTTACTAGCGGGGAAGAGACCCAGTACTTC,CASSLFTSGEETQYF
-,TRBD2,TRBV6-6,TRBJ2-7,TGTGCCAGCAGGTCTATACTAGCGGGGATTCACAATGAGCAGTACTTC,CASRSILAGIHNEQYF
few,-,TRBV24-1,TRBJ1-5,TGTGCCACCAGTGATGGGGGGGGGCACAATCAGCCCCAGCATTTT,CATSDGGGHNQPQHF